The 2 T cell receptor beta chains below come from one sample, sequenced in a study of blood T cell repertoires in COVID-19. Only in-frame clones appear in the TCRdb table, and some are missing; sequencing was by immunoSEQ multiplex PCR. The repertoire holds some 240,000 clones, with roughly 84% as singletons. Sequenced input: peripheral blood. These receptors were obtained from a woman aged 35 to 49 who had recovered from COVID-19.

This clone was seen more than once but under ten times. Other DNA sequences in the same sample also yield this CDR3. The gene calls are TRBV18 and TRBJ1-1; D gene uncertain. Germline V lookup: CDR1 KGHSH, CDR2 LQKENI. This CDR3 region has 13 residues. Trimming removed 2 bases at V and 2 bases at J, with 6 bases between. CDR3 region: CASSPGLNTEAFF. The DNA for the CDR3 is TGTGCCAGCTCACCAGGGCTCAACACTGAAGCTTTCTTT.

The V call is TRBV19, the J call TRBJ2-5; 9 bases fit TRBD1. V was pared by 4 bases and J by 2 bases, with 5 bases of the junction left unmatched. The CDR3 contains 15 residues. Germline CDR1 reads LNHDA; CDR2 reads SQIVND (reference sequence). The CDR3 DNA reads TGTGCCAGTAGTAGGACAGGGGTCGGGCAAGAGACCCAGTACTTC. Translating gives CASSRTGVGQETQYF.